One sample yielded the 18 T cell receptor beta chains listed below, sequenced in a study of cytomegalovirus exposure and HLA in healthy donors. PCR primers comprised 60 Vbeta and 13 Jbeta primers. Some clones are missing from TCRdb's copy, which holds only in-frame ones; the method was immunoSEQ multiplex PCR. The sample carries 150,000 to 200,000 clones, approximately 78% recorded once. Sequenced input: PBMCs. These TCRs come from a woman under 30 in good health and CMV-seronegative.

This clone was detected many times. The chain uses TRBV6-1 and TRBJ2-7; TRBD1 is a possible D gene (6 bases). The V end lost 6 bases, the J end lost 2 bases, and 14 bases lay between the germline ends. Germline lookup yields CDR1 MNHNS and CDR2 SASEGT. CDR3 length: 14 amino acids. CDR3 sequence reads: CASSHDRLPYEQYF. CDR3 sequence (DNA): TGTGCCAGCAGCCACGACAGGTTGCCCTACGAGCAGTACTTC.

This chain joins TRBV19 and TRBJ2-5, with D perhaps matching TRBD2 (5 bases). CDR1 and CDR2 (germline): LNHDA, SQIVND (reference sequence). The CDR3 runs 11 residues. Trimming removed 10 bases at V and 4 bases at J, with 10 bases between. In nucleotides, the CDR3 is TGTGCCATACGAGAGGGAGAGACCCAGTACTTC. Amino acid sequence: CAIREGETQYF.

The chain links TRBV7-2 to TRBJ1-1; D perhaps matches TRBD1 (5 bases). From germline, CDR1 is SGHTA and CDR2 FQGNSA. Trimming stripped 2 bases from V and 5 bases from J, with 15 bases between. The CDR3 is 15 residues long. This CDR3 reads CASSLSTMGGTEAFF. CDR3 sequence (DNA): TGTGCCAGCAGCTTAAGCACGATGGGGGGTACTGAAGCTTTCTTT.

The chain is built from TRBV11-3 and TRBJ2-1; 14 positions agree with TRBD2. V was pared by 4 bases and J by 7 bases, with 3 bases of the junction left unmatched. The CDR3 loop spans 15 amino acids. CDR1 and CDR2 from the germline V gene are SGHNT and YENEEA. The CDR3 region is CASSSRTSGRNEQFF. The CDR3 DNA is TGTGCCAGCAGCTCGCGGACTAGCGGGAGGAATGAGCAGTTCTTC.

V gene TRBV4-1 combines with J gene TRBJ2-7; D is perhaps TRBD1 (7 bases). CDR3 length: 15 amino acids. Germline V lookup: CDR1 MGHRA, CDR2 YSYEKL. V lost 2 bases and J lost 2, with 13 bases in between. CDR3 in DNA: TGCGCCAGCAGCCAACTTGGCGGGACAGCCTACGAGCAGTACTTC. Translated: CASSQLGGTAYEQYF.

The chain carries TRBV11-2 and TRBJ2-3; 9 nucleotides match TRBD1. CDR1 and CDR2 (germline): SGHAT, FQNNGV. The V segment lost 1 base and the J segment 1 base; nucleotides outside the gene matches: 0. The CDR3 has 15 amino acids. This CDR3 reads CASSLGTGGTDTQYF. The DNA for the CDR3 is TGTGCCAGCAGCTTAGGGACAGGGGGCACAGATACGCAGTATTTT.

The V call is TRBV10-2, the J call TRBJ2-7; D ambiguous. Germline CDR1 and CDR2: WSHSY and SAAADI. Trimming cost V 5 bases and J 0 bases, with 8 bases left between them. The CDR3 length is 13 residues. The CDR3 here is CASSYGNSYEQYF. CDR3 bases: TGCGCCAGCAGTTATGGCAACTCCTACGAGCAGTACTTC.

V and J are TRBV28 and TRBJ1-5; D is undetermined. Germline V gene lookup returns CDR1 MDHEN and CDR2 SYDVKM. The V and J ends lost 6 bases and 1 base respectively, with 13 bases between them. CDR3 size: 15 residues. The CDR3: CASSSSDWSNQPQHF. CDR3 DNA: TGTGCCAGCAGCTCCTCCGACTGGAGCAATCAGCCCCAGCATTTT.

The chain couples TRBV5-1 to TRBJ2-1, with TRBD2 matching over 8 bases. V was clipped by 2 bases and J by 0 bases; unmatched bases: 13. The CDR3 has 19 amino acids. CDR1 and CDR2 from the germline V gene are SGHRS and YFSETQ. In nucleotides, the CDR3 is TGCGCCAGCAGCTTCATCTCTACATCAAGCGGGAGCTCCTACAATGAGCAGTTCTTC. It translates to CASSFISTSSGSSYNEQFF.

J is TRBJ2-2 and V is TRBV9; TRBD2 matches 8 bases. Germline CDR1 reads SGDLS; CDR2 reads YYNGEE. The CDR3 is made up of 21 amino acids. The ends lost 9 bases at V and 5 bases at J; junction bases unmatched: 30. CDR3 sequence reads: CANLRERREATSRNGTGELFF. As DNA, the CDR3 is TGTGCCAACCTTCGCGAACGGCGGGAGGCCACCTCAAGAAACGGGACCGGGGAGCTGTTTTTT.

The chain couples TRBV27 to TRBJ1-2; 7 bases line up with TRBD1. Unmatched junction bases numbered 9, after V lost 6 bases and J lost 8 bases. This CDR3 is built from 13 residues. Germline loops: CDR1 MNHEY, CDR2 SMNVEV (reference sequence). CDR3 in amino acids: CASRTTGLGGYTF. The CDR3 DNA is TGTGCCAGCAGGACGACAGGGTTGGGAGGCTACACCTTC.

This clone was recorded a few times. The chain recombines TRBV28 with TRBJ1-4, with 10 positions matching TRBD1. The CDR3 totals 15 residues. V was pared by 6 bases and J by 5 bases, with 6 bases of the junction left unmatched. Germline-derived CDR1 and CDR2 are MDHEN and SYDVKM. The CDR3 region has the DNA TGTGCCAGCAGGCAGGGGACAGGGGCAAATGAAAAACTGTTTTTT. It is translated as CASRQGTGANEKLFF.

V usage is TRBV4-2 and J usage is TRBJ2-1; tentative D call: TRBD2 (7 bases). Germline V gene data show CDR1 as LGHNA and CDR2 as YNFKEQ. The CDR3 runs to 18 residues. Between the trimmed V and J ends, which lost 0 bases and 7 bases, there was a span of 22 bases. CDR3 sequence (DNA): TGTGCCAGCAGCCAAGATAGGGGGGGCGTAAATTTGGAAAATGAGCAGTTCTTC. Its translation: CASSQDRGGVNLENEQFF.

The chain links TRBV4-1 to TRBJ1-2, with TRBD1 identical over 9 bases. The ends lost 0 bases at V and 6 bases at J; junction bases unmatched: 8. The CDR3 is 16 residues long. Germline CDR1 reads MGHRA; CDR2 reads YSYEKL. Here the CDR3 reads CASSQDRGQGRHGYTF. As DNA, the CDR3 is TGCGCCAGCAGCCAAGATCGAGGACAGGGGCGCCATGGCTACACCTTC.

This chain uses TRBV5-6 with TRBJ1-2, with D possibly TRBD1 on 5 matching bases. Germline V gene lookup returns CDR1 SGHDT and CDR2 YYEEEE. V gave up 2 bases and J gave up 5 bases, with 10 bases separating them. CDR3 length equals 13 residues. The CDR3 loop reads CASSLTGSYGYTF. The CDR3 DNA follows: TGTGCCAGCAGCTTAACAGGATCATATGGCTACACCTTC.

This chain connects TRBV30 to TRBJ1-1, with a possible D match to TRBD1 (5 bases). CDR1 and CDR2 from the germline V gene are GTSNPN and SVGIG (reference sequence). The CDR3 is 13 residues long. Trimming left V 3 bases short and J 4 bases short, with 12 bases between. CDR3 sequence: CAWRTDMITEAFF. CDR3 sequence (DNA): TGTGCCTGGAGGACGGACATGATCACTGAAGCTTTCTTT.

The chain couples TRBV30 to TRBJ2-1, with TRBD2 matching over 9 bases. V shed 4 bases, J shed 6 bases, and the junction held 7 bases outside the gene matches. The CDR3 covers 14 residues. CDR1 and CDR2 from the germline V gene are GTSNPN and SVGIG (reference sequence). Written as DNA, the CDR3 is TGTGCCTGGATCCCGCTAGCGGGAATCAATGAGCAGTTCTTC. It yields the protein CAWIPLAGINEQFF. Complete variable domain (other parts from reference TRBV30 and TRBJ2-1): SQTIHQWPATLVQPVGSPLSLECTVEGTSNPNLYWYRQAAGRGLQLLFYSVGIGQISSEVPQNLSASRPQDRQFILSSKKLLLSDSGFYLCAWIPLAGINEQFFGPGTRLTVL.

The chain recombines TRBV5-1 with TRBJ2-5; D remains ambiguous. Germline-derived CDR1 and CDR2 are SGHRS and YFSETQ. Trimming removed 5 bases at V and 2 bases at J, with 16 bases between. The length of the CDR3 is 15 residues. The CDR3 DNA reads TGCGCCAGCAGGGAATATGACTGGGTTCAAGAGACCCAGTACTTC. This codes for CASREYDWVQETQYF.